The rows below give T cell receptor beta chains drawn from one sample of a study of regulatory T cells in long-lasting Graves disease. TCRdb re-called the multiplex PCR reads with MiXCR, one entry per CDR3 protein. The data contain hundreds of thousands of distinct CDR3 sequences, under 20% of them singletons. The same sample was also studied in work on T cells in Graves' hyperthyroidism and ophthalmopathy.

The sample was peripheral blood mononuclear cells (PBMCs), taken at new diagnosis, from a patient treated with antithyroid drugs. These receptor sequences come from a woman in her twenties or thirties with Graves disease. The CDR3 runs from the conserved cysteine through the conserved F or W. A D gene is named only where the DNA matches it firmly. Expanded clones are given a class, and other clones once, few, many or no size at all.

j_call clone_size v_call d_call cdr3_aa cdr3_nt
TRBJ1-1 many TRBV7-9 . CASSRRQDTEAFF TGTGCCAGCAGCCGCCGACAGGACACTGAAGCTTTCTTT
TRBJ2-7 many TRBV3-1 . CASSGGEVSYEQYF TGTGCCAGCAGCGGAGGGGAGGTCTCCTACGAGCAGTACTTC
TRBJ1-3 many TRBV6-5 . CASSYAQGSWNTIYF TGTGCCAGCAGTTATGCCCAGGGGTCGTGGAACACCATATATTTT
TRBJ2-1 many TRBV28 . CASSIQPNEQFF TGTGCCAGCAGCATACAGCCCAATGAGCAGTTCTTC
TRBJ1-1 few TRBV20-1 . CSARRIETGNTEAFF TGCAGTGCAAGAAGGATAGAGACAGGGAACACTGAAGCTTTCTTT
TRBJ2-7 few TRBV7-9 TRBD1 CASSPDPGGSSYEQYF TGTGCCAGCAGCCCCGATCCAGGGGGCAGCTCCTACGAGCAGTACTTC
TRBJ2-7 few TRBV2 . CASSELGREFPYEQYF TGTGCCAGCAGTGAATTGGGGCGAGAGTTTCCCTACGAGCAGTACTTC
TRBJ1-4 . TRBV15 TRBD1 CATGQGWEKLFF TGTGCCACTGGACAGGGATGGGAAAAACTGTTTTTT
TRBJ2-1 many TRBV12-3/TRBV12-4 . CASSLFVKQFF TGTGCCAGCAGTTTGTTTGTGAAGCAGTTCTTC
TRBJ2-5 . TRBV5-1 . CASSSQGFETQYF TGCGCCAGCAGCTCTCAGGGATTCGAGACCCAGTACTTC
TRBJ2-3 many TRBV28 . CASALSYPPDTQYF TGTGCCAGCGCTCTGTCCTACCCCCCAGATACGCAGTATTTT
TRBJ1-2 few TRBV9 . CASSVERYGYTF TGTGCCAGCAGCGTAGAACGCTATGGCTACACCTTC
TRBJ1-1 few TRBV20-1 . CSASEQGSPMNTEAFF TGCAGTGCTAGTGAACAGGGTTCTCCTATGAACACTGAAGCTTTCTTT